This T cell receptor beta chain was identified in a study of blood T cell repertoires in COVID-19. Study in general: PBMCs, B-cell-depleted T cells, or T cells were the source of the cDNA or gDNA that made up the material.

The repertoire was sequenced with immunoSEQ multiplex PCR; TCRdb's copy has only in-frame clones and lacks some. The data hold 300,000 to 450,000 clones, with 88% observed a single time. J lost 5 bases, V lost 0 bases, and 2 bases had no gene match. The CDR3 has 14 residues. Germline V gene data show CDR1 as MNHEY and CDR2 as SVGAGI. On this clone: At the DNA level, this CDR3 is encoded by other sequences in the same sample as well.

Specimen: PBMCs or T cells enriched from blood (not recorded which). This TCR was recovered from a young woman who had recovered from COVID-19. The chain uses TRBV6-5 and TRBJ1-2, with 8 positions matching TRBD1. CDR3 in amino acids: CASSYSTGDYGYTF. For the CDR3, the DNA is TGTGCCAGCAGTTACTCGACAGGGGATTATGGCTACACCTTC.